The entry below describes one TCR beta chain. Its antigen is as yet unknown. These data are taken from a study of blood T cells in healthy people across ages. At the level of the study: Capture via template switching afforded approximately one barcoded beta molecule per two T cells. Study conclusions and caveats: Comparison with aged donors showed that long-lived donors had more naive CD4+ cells and higher diversity. Per-million-T-cell TCR beta diversity fell roughly linearly with age.

CDR1 is SGHRS and CDR2 is YFSETQ in the germline V gene. The CDR3 has 15 amino acids. Between the trimmed V and J ends, which lost 0 bases and 0 bases, there was a span of 6 bases. Combining a sample-barcoded 5' primer with a J-beta primer mix, a second PCR ran for about 6 to 12 cycles. A single record per CDR3 protein comes from TCRdb applying MiXCR to the 5' RACE reads. The repertoire holds around 700,000 distinct CDR3 sequences, with around 25% as singletons. These same data were also listed under a study on T cells of mothers and their children. That investigation notes: Biologically related mothers and children overlapped slightly more than unrelated pairs, a non-significant difference.

This TCR was recovered from a boy aged 5-17 years in good health. Sequenced sample: blood. The gene calls are TRBV5-1 and TRBJ2-2; D unclear. CDR3 DNA sequence: TGCGCCAGCAGCTTGGAGCAGGCGAACACCGGGGAGCTGTTTTTT. It translates to CASSLEQANTGELFF.